This T cell receptor (beta chain) derives from a study of blood T cells in healthy people across ages. A second PCR of 7 to 11 cycles used a sample-barcoded 5' primer and a J-beta primer mix. Using its own MiXCR run on the 5' RACE reads, TCRdb lists one record per CDR3 protein. The sample records about 1.7 million distinct CDR3 sequences, under 30% being singletons. The CDR3 is 15 amino acids. Germline CDR1 and CDR2: LGHNA and YSLEER. Deletions cut 4 bases from V and 4 bases from J, with 15 bases between. This clonotype appeared a few times. V and J are TRBV4-3 and TRBJ2-3; tentative D call: TRBD2 (6 bases). The sequencing sample was made of blood. The clonotype comes from a woman aged 25 to 45 in good health. CDR3 in DNA: TGCGCCAGCAGCCCCTTAGCGGAAGACGCAGATACGCAGTATTTT. Protein sequence: CASSPLAEDADTQYF.